Listed below are T cell receptor beta chains from one sample, sequenced in a study of cytotoxic CD8 clonotypes in ibrutinib-treated CLL. Using immunoSEQ multiplex PCR, the repertoire was profiled, and TCRdb retains in-frame clones only, with some absent. Among some 150,000 clones listed, about 76% were seen once. This sample comprised PBMCs, obtained after 24 months of ibrutinib treatment. The receptors derive from a human donor with chronic lymphocytic leukemia. The CDR3 runs from the conserved cysteine through the conserved F or W. Each record gives: V gene, J gene, clone size, D gene, CDR3 DNA, CDR3 protein. The D gene is left open where the match is weak. Not every row has a clone size; where given, it reads once, few, many or a size class.

v_call: TRBV6-1; j_call: TRBJ1-1; clone_size: .; d_call: .; cdr3_nt: TGTGCCAGCAGTGATCCGGGGGGAACGGCTGAAGCTTTCTTT; cdr3_aa: CASSDPGGTAEAFF
v_call: TRBV9; j_call: TRBJ2-2; clone_size: .; d_call: .; cdr3_nt: TGTGCCAGCAGCCGTGTAGTCACCGGGGAGCTGTTTTTT; cdr3_aa: CASSRVVTGELFF
v_call: TRBV6-1; j_call: TRBJ1-5; clone_size: .; d_call: .; cdr3_nt: TGTGCCAGCGGGGCAGGGTCGGGGCAGCCCCAGCATTTT; cdr3_aa: CASGAGSGQPQHF
v_call: TRBV9; j_call: TRBJ1-3; clone_size: once; d_call: .; cdr3_nt: TGTGCCAGCAGCGTGGGGGCCCCTGGGAACACCATATATTTT; cdr3_aa: CASSVGAPGNTIYF
v_call: TRBV5-6; j_call: TRBJ1-2; clone_size: .; d_call: .; cdr3_nt: TGTGCCAGCAGGATCGGGGGGTCCTATGGCTACACCTTC; cdr3_aa: CASRIGGSYGYTF
v_call: TRBV6-5; j_call: TRBJ2-6; clone_size: .; d_call: .; cdr3_nt: TGTGCCAGCAGTTACTCCGGACTCTCCGGGGCCAACGTCCTGACTTTC; cdr3_aa: CASSYSGLSGANVLTF
v_call: TRBV15; j_call: TRBJ2-5; clone_size: .; d_call: .; cdr3_nt: TGTGCCACCAGTCCCCCGGGGGGCCCACAAGAGACCCAGTACTTC; cdr3_aa: CATSPPGGPQETQYF
v_call: TRBV28; j_call: TRBJ2-7; clone_size: once; d_call: TRBD1; cdr3_nt: TGTGCCACCCACAGGGGGACCTACGAGCAGTACTTC; cdr3_aa: CATHRGTYEQYF
v_call: TRBV7-9; j_call: TRBJ2-2; clone_size: many; d_call: TRBD2; cdr3_nt: TGTGCCAGCACCTCCGGACTAGCGGGCGCGAACACCGGGGAGCTGTTTTTT; cdr3_aa: CASTSGLAGANTGELFF
v_call: TRBV6-5; j_call: TRBJ1-4; clone_size: once; d_call: .; cdr3_nt: TGTGCCAGCAGTTCCGGGGGCGGCGGTGAAAAACTGTTTTTT; cdr3_aa: CASSSGGGGEKLFF
v_call: TRBV5-8; j_call: TRBJ1-2; clone_size: .; d_call: TRBD1; cdr3_nt: TGTGCCAGCAGAGGGAAGGGGGCGCAGGACTATGGCTACACCTTC; cdr3_aa: CASRGKGAQDYGYTF
v_call: TRBV19; j_call: TRBJ1-4; clone_size: few; d_call: .; cdr3_nt: TGTGCCAGTAGTAGAAGGACGAAGGACCTTAATGAAAAACTGTTTTTT; cdr3_aa: CASSRRTKDLNEKLFF
v_call: TRBV4-2; j_call: TRBJ2-1; clone_size: once; d_call: TRBD2; cdr3_nt: TGTGCCAGCACCGGCGGGGGGATATACAATGAGCAGTTCTTC; cdr3_aa: CASTGGGIYNEQFF
v_call: TRBV7-6; j_call: TRBJ2-7; clone_size: many; d_call: .; cdr3_nt: TGTGCCAGCAGCTTAGATCAGGCTTCCTACGAGCAGTACTTC; cdr3_aa: CASSLDQASYEQYF
v_call: TRBV27; j_call: TRBJ1-5; clone_size: .; d_call: .; cdr3_nt: TGTGCCAGCGCTGGCAGTCCCAATCAGCCCCAGCATTTT; cdr3_aa: CASAGSPNQPQHF
v_call: TRBV2; j_call: TRBJ2-1; clone_size: .; d_call: .; cdr3_nt: TGTGCCAGCAGTGAACAGGGAATGGGGCACAATGAGCAGTTCTTC; cdr3_aa: CASSEQGMGHNEQFF
v_call: TRBV30; j_call: TRBJ2-2; clone_size: .; d_call: .; cdr3_nt: TGTGCCTGGAGCCCACGGGGTGGTGGGGAGCTGTTTTTT; cdr3_aa: CAWSPRGGGELFF
v_call: TRBV5-1; j_call: TRBJ1-1; clone_size: .; d_call: .; cdr3_nt: TGCGCCAGCAGCCCGGGACACCGGGGGATCGAAGCTTTCTTT; cdr3_aa: CASSPGHRGIEAFF
v_call: TRBV28; j_call: TRBJ2-5; clone_size: .; d_call: TRBD2; cdr3_nt: TGTGCCAGCAGTTTCCCCCCTAGCGGGGGCCTGTACCAAGAGACCCAGTACTTC; cdr3_aa: CASSFPPSGGLYQETQYF
v_call: TRBV10-3; j_call: TRBJ2-7; clone_size: once; d_call: TRBD2; cdr3_nt: TGTGCCATCAGTGACGGGGGGGCAGGGTACGAGCAGTACTTC; cdr3_aa: CAISDGGAGYEQYF
v_call: TRBV5-8; j_call: TRBJ1-1; clone_size: .; d_call: .; cdr3_nt: TGTGCCAGCAGCTCCTTCACTGAAGCTTTCTTT; cdr3_aa: CASSSFTEAFF
v_call: TRBV4-2; j_call: TRBJ1-6; clone_size: .; d_call: .; cdr3_nt: TGTGCCAGCAGCCAAGGGTCACCTACACCCCTCCACTTT; cdr3_aa: CASSQGSPTPLHF
v_call: TRBV5-1; j_call: TRBJ1-1; clone_size: .; d_call: TRBD1; cdr3_nt: TGCGCCAGCAGCTACGGGACAGGGCGTGAAGCTTTCTTT; cdr3_aa: CASSYGTGREAFF
v_call: TRBV18; j_call: TRBJ1-2; clone_size: .; d_call: .; cdr3_nt: TGTGCCAGCTCACCACCCACAGGGCTGGGCTACACCTTC; cdr3_aa: CASSPPTGLGYTF
v_call: TRBV6-5; j_call: TRBJ1-3; clone_size: .; d_call: TRBD1; cdr3_nt: TGTGCCAGCAGCCGGGACAGCTCTGGAAACACCATATATTTT; cdr3_aa: CASSRDSSGNTIYF
v_call: TRBV5-1; j_call: TRBJ2-5; clone_size: .; d_call: TRBD1; cdr3_nt: TGCGCCAGCAGCTTGACAGGGGACGAGACCCAGTACTTC; cdr3_aa: CASSLTGDETQYF
v_call: TRBV19; j_call: TRBJ1-6; clone_size: many; d_call: .; cdr3_nt: TGTGCCAGTAAACTCGGGGGGCATGGGGCTAATTCACCCCTCCACTTT; cdr3_aa: CASKLGGHGANSPLHF
v_call: TRBV6-6; j_call: TRBJ1-4; clone_size: .; d_call: TRBD1; cdr3_nt: TGTGCCAGCAGTTACCGGGCAGGGGGGACTGAAAAACTGTTTTTT; cdr3_aa: CASSYRAGGTEKLFF
v_call: TRBV19; j_call: TRBJ2-7; clone_size: .; d_call: TRBD1; cdr3_nt: TGTGCCAGTAGCCGACAGGGTCCGTACGAGCAGTACTTC; cdr3_aa: CASSRQGPYEQYF
v_call: TRBV7-2; j_call: TRBJ1-5; clone_size: .; d_call: .; cdr3_nt: TGTGCCAGCAGCTTAGTGGCTGAGGTAGGTCAGCCCCAGCATTTT; cdr3_aa: CASSLVAEVGQPQHF
v_call: TRBV2; j_call: TRBJ1-5; clone_size: few; d_call: .; cdr3_nt: TGTGCCAGCAGTGTGGGCGGGGGAGGTTTAGGTCAGCCCCAGCATTTT; cdr3_aa: CASSVGGGGLGQPQHF
v_call: TRBV20-1; j_call: TRBJ2-7; clone_size: .; d_call: .; cdr3_nt: TGCAGTGCTAGACAGGGTTACGAGCAGTACTTC; cdr3_aa: CSARQGYEQYF
v_call: TRBV7-3; j_call: TRBJ1-2; clone_size: .; d_call: TRBD1; cdr3_nt: TGTGCCAGCAGCTTAACCCCATTCCCGACAGGGCGTGATGGCTACACCTTC; cdr3_aa: CASSLTPFPTGRDGYTF
v_call: TRBV5-1; j_call: TRBJ2-1; clone_size: .; d_call: .; cdr3_nt: TGCGCCAGCAGCACGCCCCGTTACAATGAGCAGTTCTTC; cdr3_aa: CASSTPRYNEQFF
v_call: TRBV19; j_call: TRBJ1-2; clone_size: once; d_call: .; cdr3_nt: TGTGCCACAAACATACAGGGAAGGGTGAGTGGCTACACCTTC; cdr3_aa: CATNIQGRVSGYTF
v_call: TRBV28; j_call: TRBJ1-4; clone_size: .; d_call: .; cdr3_nt: TGTGCCAGCAGTTTGGGGGGTTCGGCAGAAAAACTGTTTTTT; cdr3_aa: CASSLGGSAEKLFF
v_call: TRBV27; j_call: TRBJ2-2; clone_size: .; d_call: .; cdr3_nt: TGTGCCAGCAGTCCCCTCGGGTCCGGGGAGCTGTTTTTT; cdr3_aa: CASSPLGSGELFF
v_call: TRBV2; j_call: TRBJ2-5; clone_size: .; d_call: .; cdr3_nt: TGTGCCAGCAGTGGGGGGGCCCTGGGGACCCAGTACTTC; cdr3_aa: CASSGGALGTQYF
v_call: TRBV28; j_call: TRBJ2-7; clone_size: .; d_call: .; cdr3_nt: TGTGCCAGCAGTTCGGCCTCGGTGCAGCAGTACTTC; cdr3_aa: CASSSASVQQYF
v_call: TRBV5-1; j_call: TRBJ1-1; clone_size: once; d_call: .; cdr3_nt: TGCGCCAGCAGCCGGACCAAGTCCACTGAAGCTTTCTTT; cdr3_aa: CASSRTKSTEAFF
v_call: TRBV7-9; j_call: TRBJ1-6; clone_size: .; d_call: .; cdr3_nt: TGTGCCAGCAGCTTGGAGGTCGGTAATTCACCCCTCCACTTT; cdr3_aa: CASSLEVGNSPLHF
v_call: TRBV18; j_call: TRBJ2-5; clone_size: once; d_call: .; cdr3_nt: TGTGCCAGCTCACCCTCTGGCGAGACCCAGTACTTC; cdr3_aa: CASSPSGETQYF
v_call: TRBV10-1; j_call: TRBJ2-7; clone_size: .; d_call: TRBD2; cdr3_nt: TGCGCCAGCAGTACCGGGACTAGCGGGGACAAAGTCGGCTACGAGCAGTACTTC; cdr3_aa: CASSTGTSGDKVGYEQYF
v_call: TRBV5-1; j_call: TRBJ2-5; clone_size: .; d_call: .; cdr3_nt: TGCGCCAGCAGCCCGCGACTGGGGGAGGAGACCCAGTACTTC; cdr3_aa: CASSPRLGEETQYF
v_call: TRBV5-1; j_call: TRBJ2-3; clone_size: many; d_call: TRBD2; cdr3_nt: TGCGCCAGCAGCCCCCGACTAGCGGAGGACACAGATACGCAGTATTTT; cdr3_aa: CASSPRLAEDTDTQYF
v_call: TRBV6-6; j_call: TRBJ2-2; clone_size: .; d_call: .; cdr3_nt: TGTGCCAGCACGGGTCAGGGACAAACCGGGGAGCTGTTTTTT; cdr3_aa: CASTGQGQTGELFF
v_call: TRBV18; j_call: TRBJ2-3; clone_size: .; d_call: .; cdr3_nt: TGTGCCAGCTCAGCCCCGGGGGGCACAGATACGCAGTATTTT; cdr3_aa: CASSAPGGTDTQYF
v_call: TRBV10-1; j_call: TRBJ1-5; clone_size: few; d_call: .; cdr3_nt: TGCGCCGGGGGGCAGAGTCAGCCCCAGCATTTT; cdr3_aa: CAGGQSQPQHF
v_call: TRBV6-5; j_call: TRBJ2-7; clone_size: .; d_call: TRBD1; cdr3_nt: TGTGCCAGCAGACAGGGGGCCCTCTACGAGCAGTACTTC; cdr3_aa: CASRQGALYEQYF
v_call: TRBV2; j_call: TRBJ1-5; clone_size: .; d_call: .; cdr3_nt: TGTGCCAGCAGTGAGGAAGGGACCCCCGAGCCCCAGCATTTT; cdr3_aa: CASSEEGTPEPQHF
v_call: TRBV7-2; j_call: TRBJ1-5; clone_size: .; d_call: TRBD1; cdr3_nt: TGTGCCAGCAGCTTTGGACAGGGTAATCAGCCCCAGCATTTT; cdr3_aa: CASSFGQGNQPQHF
v_call: TRBV5-4; j_call: TRBJ2-1; clone_size: once; d_call: TRBD1; cdr3_nt: TGTGCCAGCAGCTCAGGGGGAGCGACCTACAATGAGCAGTTCTTC; cdr3_aa: CASSSGGATYNEQFF
v_call: TRBV10-1; j_call: TRBJ1-1; clone_size: .; d_call: TRBD1; cdr3_nt: TGCGCCAGCATAGACAGGGAAAGGGGTGATGAAGCTTTCTTT; cdr3_aa: CASIDRERGDEAFF
v_call: TRBV30; j_call: TRBJ2-1; clone_size: .; d_call: .; cdr3_nt: TGTGCCTGGAGTGTAGGGCGAGAGGGAAGGGACAATGAGCAGTTCTTC; cdr3_aa: CAWSVGREGRDNEQFF